The entry that follows covers one TCR beta chain sequence. The antigen is unknown. The V end was cut by 1 base, the J end by 6 bases, with 9 bases between. CDR3 length: 13 amino acids. CDR1 and CDR2 from the germline V gene are LNHNV and YYDKDF (reference sequence). The data derive from a study of blood T cells in healthy people across ages. On the study more broadly: Template switching caught about one barcoded beta molecule for each two T cells. The study's findings and limits: Observed TCR beta diversity per million T cells went down as age went up. This fall followed a roughly linear course with age.

Through a sample-barcoded 5' primer and a J-beta primer mix, a second PCR was run for roughly 6 to 12 cycles. Tags on each cDNA molecule came from a template-switch adaptor with 12 random nucleotides. Per sample, CDR3-containing paired-end reads numbered at least 2.5 million. TCRdb recomputed calls from the 5' RACE reads with MiXCR, one row per CDR3 protein. Of over 1,300,000 distinct CDR3 sequences listed, roughly 64% are singletons. The sequencing input was blood. The rearrangement joins TRBV15 to TRBJ1-2; D possibly corresponds to TRBD1 (5 bases). The receptor was derived from a man between 18 and 35 years old in good health. This CDR3 is CATSRVGADGYTF. As DNA, the CDR3 is TGTGCCACCAGCAGAGTAGGGGCGGATGGCTACACCTTC.